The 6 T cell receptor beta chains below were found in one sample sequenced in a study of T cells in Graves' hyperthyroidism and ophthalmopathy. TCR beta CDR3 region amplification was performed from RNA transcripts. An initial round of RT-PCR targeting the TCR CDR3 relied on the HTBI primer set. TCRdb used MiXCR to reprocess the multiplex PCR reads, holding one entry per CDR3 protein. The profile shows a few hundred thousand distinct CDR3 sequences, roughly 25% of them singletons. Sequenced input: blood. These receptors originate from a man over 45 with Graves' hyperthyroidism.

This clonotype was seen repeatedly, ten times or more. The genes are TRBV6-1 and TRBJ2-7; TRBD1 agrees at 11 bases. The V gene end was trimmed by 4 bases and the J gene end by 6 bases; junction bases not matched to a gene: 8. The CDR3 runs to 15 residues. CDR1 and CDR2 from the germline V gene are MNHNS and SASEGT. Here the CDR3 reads CASSASGTGGFEQYF. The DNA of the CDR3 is TGTGCCAGCAGTGCCTCCGGGACAGGGGGGTTCGAGCAGTACTTC.

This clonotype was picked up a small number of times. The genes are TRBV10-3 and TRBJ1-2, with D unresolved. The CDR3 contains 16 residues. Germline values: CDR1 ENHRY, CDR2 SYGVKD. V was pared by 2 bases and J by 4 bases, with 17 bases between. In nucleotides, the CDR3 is TGTGCCATCAGTGAGGCGGCAGGTGGTGTCGGCTATGGCTACACCTTC. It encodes CAISEAAGGVGYGYTF.

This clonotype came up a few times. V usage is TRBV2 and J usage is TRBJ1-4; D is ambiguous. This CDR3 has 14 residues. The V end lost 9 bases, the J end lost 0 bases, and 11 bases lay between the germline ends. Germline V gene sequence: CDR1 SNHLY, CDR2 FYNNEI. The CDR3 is CARRTAATNEKLFF. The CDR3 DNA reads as TGTGCCAGGCGCACAGCGGCAACTAATGAAAAACTGTTTTTT.

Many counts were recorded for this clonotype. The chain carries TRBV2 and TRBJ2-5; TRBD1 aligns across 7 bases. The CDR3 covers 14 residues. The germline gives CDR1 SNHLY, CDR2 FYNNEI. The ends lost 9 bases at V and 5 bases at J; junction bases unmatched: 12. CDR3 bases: TGTGCCAGAGTAAAGGGGGCACTCCGGGAGACCCAGTACTTC. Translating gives CARVKGALRETQYF.

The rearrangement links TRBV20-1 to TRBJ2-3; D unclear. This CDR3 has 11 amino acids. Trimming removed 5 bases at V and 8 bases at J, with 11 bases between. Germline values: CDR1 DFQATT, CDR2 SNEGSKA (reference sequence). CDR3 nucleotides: TGCAGTGCTGGCACTGTCTCTACGCAGTATTTT. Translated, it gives CSAGTVSTQYF.

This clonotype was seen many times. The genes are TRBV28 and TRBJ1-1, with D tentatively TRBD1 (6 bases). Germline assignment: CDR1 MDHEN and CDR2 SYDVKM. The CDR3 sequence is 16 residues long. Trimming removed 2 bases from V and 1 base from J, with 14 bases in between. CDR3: CASSLPNRAGNTEAFF. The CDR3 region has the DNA TGTGCCAGCAGTTTACCCAACAGGGCCGGGAACACTGAAGCTTTCTTT.